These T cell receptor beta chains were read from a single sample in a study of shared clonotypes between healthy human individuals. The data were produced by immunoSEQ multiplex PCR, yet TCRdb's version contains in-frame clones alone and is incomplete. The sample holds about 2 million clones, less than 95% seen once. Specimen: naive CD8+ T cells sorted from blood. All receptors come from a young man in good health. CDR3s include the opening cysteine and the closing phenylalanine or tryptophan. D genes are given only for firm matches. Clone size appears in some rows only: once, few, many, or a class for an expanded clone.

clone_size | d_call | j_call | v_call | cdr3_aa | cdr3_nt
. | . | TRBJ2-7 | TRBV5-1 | CASSLGTGVLREQYF | TGCGCCAGCAGCTTGGGGACTGGAGTCCTACGGGAGCAGTACTTC
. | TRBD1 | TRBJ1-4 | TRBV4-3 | CASSQDRGQGGEKLFF | TGCGCCAGCAGCCAAGATAGGGGACAGGGGGGTGAAAAACTGTTTTTT
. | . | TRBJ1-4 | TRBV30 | CAWSAGGELFF | TGTGCCTGGAGTGCGGGGGGGGAACTGTTTTTT
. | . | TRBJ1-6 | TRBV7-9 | CASSLGGNSPLHF | TGTGCCAGCAGCTTAGGAGGAAATTCACCCCTCCACTTT
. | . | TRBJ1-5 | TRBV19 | CASSRDGYSNQPQHF | TGTGCCAGTAGCCGGGACGGTTATAGCAATCAGCCCCAGCATTTT
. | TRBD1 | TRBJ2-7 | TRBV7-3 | CASSFTGDSYEQYF | TGTGCCAGCAGCTTTACAGGGGATAGCTACGAGCAGTACTTC
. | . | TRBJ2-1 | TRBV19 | CASSIGLASYNEQFF | TGTGCCAGTAGTATCGGGCTAGCGTCCTACAATGAGCAGTTCTTC
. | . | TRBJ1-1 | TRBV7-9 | CATAWDTEAFF | TGTGCCACCGCCTGGGACACTGAAGCTTTCTTT
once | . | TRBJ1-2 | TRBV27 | CASSSQAIGAPFDGYTF | TGTGCCAGCAGTTCCCAGGCTATCGGGGCCCCCTTCGATGGCTACACCTTC
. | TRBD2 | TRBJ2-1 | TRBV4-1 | CASSQVPLAVYNEQFF | TGCGCCAGCAGCCAAGTTCCCCTAGCGGTCTACAATGAGCAGTTCTTC
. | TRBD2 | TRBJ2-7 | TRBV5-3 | CARSQRGRGSAYEQYF | TGTGCCAGAAGCCAGCGGGGCCGAGGGTCAGCCTACGAGCAGTACTTC
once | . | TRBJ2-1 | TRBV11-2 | CASSSKGPRAYNEQFF | TGTGCCAGCAGCTCGAAGGGGCCTCGCGCCTACAATGAGCAGTTCTTC
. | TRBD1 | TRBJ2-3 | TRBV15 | CATSRDLGTGVVQYF | TGTGCCACCAGCAGAGATCTAGGGACAGGTGTCGTGCAGTATTTT
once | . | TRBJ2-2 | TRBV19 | CASSDDGSGELFF | TGTGCCAGTAGTGATGACGGGAGCGGGGAGCTGTTTTTT
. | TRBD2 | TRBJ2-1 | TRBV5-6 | CASSSPGTSGSNEQFF | TGTGCCAGCAGCTCCCCCGGGACTAGCGGGAGTAATGAGCAGTTCTTC
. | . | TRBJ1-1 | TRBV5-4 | CASSSTVTEAFF | TGTGCCAGCAGCTCGACAGTCACTGAAGCTTTCTTT
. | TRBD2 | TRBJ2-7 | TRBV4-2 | CASSQEPGGAYEQYF | TGTGCCAGCAGCCAAGAACCCGGGGGGGCCTACGAGCAGTACTTC
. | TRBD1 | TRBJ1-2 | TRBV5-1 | CASSWTGGDYGYTF | TGCGCCAGCAGCTGGACAGGGGGCGACTATGGCTACACCTTC
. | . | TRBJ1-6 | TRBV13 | CASSPGNSPLHF | TGTGCCAGCAGCCCGGGGAATTCACCCCTCCACTTT
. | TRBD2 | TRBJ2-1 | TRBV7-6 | CASSLPGGVYNEQFF | TGTGCCAGCAGCTTGCCCGGGGGGGTTTACAATGAGCAGTTCTTC
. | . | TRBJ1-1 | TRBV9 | CASSVPGTTEAFF | TGTGCCAGCAGCGTTCCAGGGACCACTGAAGCTTTCTTT
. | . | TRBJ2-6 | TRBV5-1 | CASSLPPGLRSGANVLTF | TGCGCCAGCAGCTTGCCCCCCGGTCTTCGCTCTGGGGCCAACGTCCTGACTTTC
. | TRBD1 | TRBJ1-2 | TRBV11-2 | CASSPQQGSYGYTF | TGTGCCAGCAGCCCCCAACAGGGGAGCTATGGCTACACCTTC
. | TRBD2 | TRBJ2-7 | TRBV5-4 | CASSRIGLAGDTRYEQYF | TGTGCCAGCAGCCGGATAGGACTAGCGGGGGACACAAGGTACGAGCAGTACTTC
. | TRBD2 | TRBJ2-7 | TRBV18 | CASSPILAGDHYEQYF | TGTGCCAGCTCACCCATTCTGGCGGGGGACCATTACGAGCAGTACTTC
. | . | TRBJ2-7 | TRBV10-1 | CASSEGQGSVYEQYF | TGCGCCAGCAGTGAAGGGCAGGGGTCTGTCTACGAGCAGTACTTC
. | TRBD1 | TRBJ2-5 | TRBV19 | CASSIDWTGGLDGTQYF | TGTGCCAGTAGTATAGATTGGACAGGGGGCCTTGATGGGACCCAGTACTTC
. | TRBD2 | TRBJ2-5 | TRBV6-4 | CASNPPGNGLVRETQYF | TGTGCCAGCAATCCGCCCGGAAACGGACTAGTAAGAGAGACCCAGTACTTC
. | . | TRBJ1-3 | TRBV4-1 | CASSSGTSGNTIYF | TGCGCCAGCAGCTCCGGGACCTCTGGAAACACCATATATTTT
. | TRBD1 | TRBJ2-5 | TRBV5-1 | CASSLGQDREQKTQYF | TGCGCCAGCAGCCTCGGCCAGGACAGGGAACAAAAGACCCAGTACTTC
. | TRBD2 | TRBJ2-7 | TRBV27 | CASSLSSQGMGLAGGRGEQYF | TGTGCCAGCAGTTTATCGAGCCAGGGAATGGGGCTAGCGGGAGGGAGGGGCGAGCAGTACTTC
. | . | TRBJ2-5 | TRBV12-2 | CASRPDRRVRETQYF | TGTGCAAGTCGCCCCGACCGGAGGGTTCGGGAGACCCAGTACTTC
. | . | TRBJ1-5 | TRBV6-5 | CASSAGPHQPQHF | TGTGCCAGCAGCGCCGGGCCTCATCAGCCCCAGCATTTT
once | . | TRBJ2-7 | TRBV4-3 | CASSQDRDYSYEQYF | TGCGCCAGCAGCCAGGATCGTGACTATTCCTACGAGCAGTACTTC
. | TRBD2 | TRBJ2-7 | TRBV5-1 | CASSPLSGGRYEQYF | TGCGCCAGCAGCCCGTTGAGCGGGGGGCGCTACGAGCAGTACTTC
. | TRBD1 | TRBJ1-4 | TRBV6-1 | CASREGKGGYGEKLFF | TGTGCCAGCAGAGAAGGAAAAGGGGGCTATGGGGAAAAACTGTTTTTT
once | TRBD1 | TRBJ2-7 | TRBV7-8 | CASSLGTGDEQYF | TGTGCCAGCAGCCTAGGGACAGGGGACGAGCAGTACTTC
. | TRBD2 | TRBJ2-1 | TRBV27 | CASSLSPTSGKYNEQFF | TGTGCCAGCAGCTTATCACCGACTAGCGGGAAATACAATGAGCAGTTCTTC
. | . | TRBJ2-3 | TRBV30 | CAWSEGSGTDTQYF | TGTGCCTGGTCTGAGGGGAGTGGCACAGATACGCAGTATTTT
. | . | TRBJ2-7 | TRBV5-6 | CASSRVGTDPYEQYF | TGTGCCAGCAGTCGCGTCGGGACCGATCCCTACGAGCAGTACTTC
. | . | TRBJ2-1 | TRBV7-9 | CASSGPVGMSIEQFF | TGTGCCAGCAGCGGGCCCGTCGGGATGAGTATTGAGCAGTTCTTC
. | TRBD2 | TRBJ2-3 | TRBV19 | CASSTGLAGGPGTDTQYF | TGTGCCAGTAGTACCGGACTAGCGGGAGGGCCTGGCACAGATACGCAGTATTTT
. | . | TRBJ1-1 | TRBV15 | CATSREPQGWEGNTEAFF | TGTGCCACCAGCAGAGAGCCACAGGGCTGGGAGGGGAACACTGAAGCTTTCTTT
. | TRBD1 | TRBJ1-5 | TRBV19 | CASSITGGSNQPQHF | TGTGCCAGTAGTATAACAGGGGGAAGCAATCAGCCCCAGCATTTT
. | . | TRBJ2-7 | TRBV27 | CASSLGVIGYEQYF | TGTGCCAGCTCCCTCGGAGTTATCGGCTACGAGCAGTACTTC
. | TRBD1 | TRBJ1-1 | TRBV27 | CASSPGQGPEAFF | TGTGCCAGCAGTCCGGGACAGGGCCCAGAAGCTTTCTTT
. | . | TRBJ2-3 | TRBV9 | CASSVEVGGTDTQYF | TGTGCCAGCAGCGTAGAGGTGGGGGGCACAGATACGCAGTATTTT
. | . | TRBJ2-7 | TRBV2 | CASSGKAAEQYF | TGTGCCAGCAGTGGGAAGGCAGCCGAGCAGTACTTC
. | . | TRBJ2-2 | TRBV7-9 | CASSSLVGGSAGELFF | TGTGCCAGCAGCTCCCTAGTCGGGGGATCGGCCGGGGAGCTGTTTTTT
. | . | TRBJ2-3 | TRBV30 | CAWTQDLDTQYF | TGTGCCTGGACTCAGGACCTGGATACGCAGTATTTT
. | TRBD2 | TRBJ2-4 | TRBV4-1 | CASSQVGGAKNIQYF | TGCGCCAGCAGCCAAGTGGGGGGGGCCAAAAACATTCAGTACTTC
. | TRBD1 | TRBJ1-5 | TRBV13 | CASSLGEGAYSNQPQHF | TGTGCCAGCAGCTTAGGGGAGGGGGCTTATAGCAATCAGCCCCAGCATTTT